The entry that follows covers one T cell receptor (beta chain) sequence. With 0 bases removed from V and 1 base from J, the gap between germline ends came to 9 bases. Per the germline V gene, CDR1 is LNHDA and CDR2 is SQIVND (reference sequence). The CDR3 length is 15 residues. Participants, roughly 18 to 100 years old, spanned under 30 US areas. Clinical histories supplied by participants themselves formed the basis of cohort assignment. How the authors handled the data: Reference gene primers were amplified, and this amplification served to estimate nucleated cell counts. The data were produced by immunoSEQ multiplex PCR, yet TCRdb's version contains in-frame clones alone and is incomplete. Clone size and V and J calls were adopted from that table, with D and trimming inferred from the DNA. Among 150,000 to 200,000 clones listed, roughly 83% were seen once. This sample is part of a study of blood T cell repertoires in COVID-19.

Sequencing input: PBMCs or T cells enriched from blood (not recorded which). V is TRBV19 and J is TRBJ1-1; no firm D call. The receptor's source is a man in his 70s who had been exposed to COVID-19. CDR3 nucleotide sequence: TGTGCCAGTAGTATAGATGGACTTCCGAACACTGAAGCTTTCTTT. It encodes CASSIDGLPNTEAFF.